This T cell receptor (beta chain) emerged from a study of blood T cell repertoires in COVID-19 (dated by TCRdb to the early 2020s). With respect to the entire study: ImmuneRACE Cohort 3 recovered participants were defined by two consecutive negative NP/OP PCR tests, healthcare professional clearance, or symptom resolution. The repertoires were made available in a free public database intended to serve as a resource for research on the immune response to SARS-CoV-2. Samples from collaborators originated in the United States, Italy and Spain and spanned both the acute and convalescent phases of COVID-19. The dataset comprised deeply sampled blood TCRbeta repertoires from subjects exposed to, actively infected with, or recovered from COVID-19. The material from the prospective study consisted of cDNA or gDNA derived from T cells, B-cell-depleted T cells, or PBMCs. The samples were drawn from the first 160 participants of the ongoing ImmuneRACE study and from more than 1,000 subjects provided by 6 global collaborators. The sample metadata nearly always contained a de-identified subject ID, COVID-19 status, age in years and sex. Where available, HLA class I and class II types were taken from metadata supplied by the sample provider and were not determined by assay-based typing.

Beyond this particular receptor, the publication reports: How much clinical and demographic metadata was included differed by source and by participant, and the metadata was provided uncurated.

On this clone itself: Its antigen remains unidentified. One base away there is no much larger clone; base qualities are not given.

The CDR3 runs 14 residues from the cysteine to the phenylalanine. Just the 42-base CDR3 DNA is kept, in frame starting at base 1. CDR1 and CDR2 are drawn from the germline V gene: SGDLS, YYNGEE. The trim is 2 bases for V and 2 bases for J, with a gap of 10 bases between the germline ends. The immunoSEQ Assay, a bias-controlled multiplex PCR, was used to amplify TCRbeta CDR3 regions from genomic DNA. The study's own analysis went as follows. Within the assay, amplification of reference gene primers was used to estimate how many nucleated cells each sample contained. Sequence reads were collapsed and filtered to measure the absolute abundance of every unique TCRbeta CDR3 rearrangement. For each sample, productive Simpson clonality was calculated by taking the square root of Simpson's diversity index across productive rearrangements. TCRdb stores this immuneACCESS table with in-frame sequences only. Part of the clones is absent; in the studies checked, under half of the shortfall reflects unresolved V genes, and no reason is known for the rest. That table supplies the V and J calls and clone size; D and trimming were determined from the DNA. The sample table contains fewer than 250,000 clones; only one count was recorded for around 86% of them. The ten largest clones represent around 23% of the sample.

In the prospective study, participants were about 18 to 95 years old, resided in approximately 22 geographic areas of the United States, and were enrolled through a virtual design. In the prospective study, participants were assigned to cohorts based on the clinical history participants reported in a screening survey and a study questionnaire. Each participant in the prospective study had whole blood, serum and a nasopharyngeal or oropharyngeal swab collected by mobile phlebotomists. Over a roughly 2-month period, participants in the prospective study had the option of providing additional blood draws and questionnaires. Before DNA extraction, blood samples from the prospective study were shipped at room temperature or frozen.

The receptor's source is a woman between 35 and 50 years old in a cohort exposed to, infected with or recovered from COVID-19 (not recorded which). The rearranged chain carries TRBV9 and TRBJ1-2, with a tentative D gene TRBD1 over 6 matching bases. The specimen was PBMCs or T cells enriched from blood (not recorded which). The DNA sequence is as follows: TGTGCCAGCAGCGTTTCACAGGGAAACTATGGCTACACCTTC. It translates as CASSVSQGNYGYTF.